This T cell receptor beta chain was captured by sequencing in a study of Graves' ophthalmopathy and Graves' hyperthyroidism. Findings and caveats of the study: Most expanded thyroid clonotypes above 0.001 frequency also appeared in blood.

The sample holds many counts of this clonotype. Antigen unknown. Trimming cost V 0 bases and J 2 bases; bases outside gene matches: 1. This CDR3 has 15 residues. Germline loops: CDR1 MNHEY, CDR2 SVGEGT. TCR beta CDR3 amplification used RNA transcripts. RT-PCR was first run with HTBI primers, then multiplex PCR in a second round. TCRdb reprocessed the multiplex PCR reads via MiXCR and lists one record per CDR3 protein. The sample consists of 350,000 to 400,000 distinct CDR3 sequences, around 19% of them appearing once. The V and J genes are TRBV6-2 or TRBV6-3 and TRBJ2-5, with 9 bases lining up with TRBD1. The sequenced sample consisted of peripheral blood. The source is a young woman with Graves' ophthalmopathy. CDR3 in amino acids: CASSYSDRGQETQYF. In nucleotides, the CDR3 is TGTGCCAGCAGTTACTCCGACAGGGGGCAAGAGACCCAGTACTTC.